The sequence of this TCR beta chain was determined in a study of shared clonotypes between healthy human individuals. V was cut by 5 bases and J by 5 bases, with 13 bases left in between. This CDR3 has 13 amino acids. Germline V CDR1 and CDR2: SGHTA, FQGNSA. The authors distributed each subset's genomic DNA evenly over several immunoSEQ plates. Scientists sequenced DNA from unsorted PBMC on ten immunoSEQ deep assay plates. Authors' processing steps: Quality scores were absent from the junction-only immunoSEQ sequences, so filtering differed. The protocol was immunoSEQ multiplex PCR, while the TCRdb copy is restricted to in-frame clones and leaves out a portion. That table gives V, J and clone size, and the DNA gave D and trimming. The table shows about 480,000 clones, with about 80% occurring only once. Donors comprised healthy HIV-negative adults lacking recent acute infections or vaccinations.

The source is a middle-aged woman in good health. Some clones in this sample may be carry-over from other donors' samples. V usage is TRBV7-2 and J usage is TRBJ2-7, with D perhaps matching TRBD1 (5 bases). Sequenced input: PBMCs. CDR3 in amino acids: CASSNRQKDEQYF. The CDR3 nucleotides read TGTGCCAGCAGCAACAGACAGAAAGACGAGCAGTACTTC.